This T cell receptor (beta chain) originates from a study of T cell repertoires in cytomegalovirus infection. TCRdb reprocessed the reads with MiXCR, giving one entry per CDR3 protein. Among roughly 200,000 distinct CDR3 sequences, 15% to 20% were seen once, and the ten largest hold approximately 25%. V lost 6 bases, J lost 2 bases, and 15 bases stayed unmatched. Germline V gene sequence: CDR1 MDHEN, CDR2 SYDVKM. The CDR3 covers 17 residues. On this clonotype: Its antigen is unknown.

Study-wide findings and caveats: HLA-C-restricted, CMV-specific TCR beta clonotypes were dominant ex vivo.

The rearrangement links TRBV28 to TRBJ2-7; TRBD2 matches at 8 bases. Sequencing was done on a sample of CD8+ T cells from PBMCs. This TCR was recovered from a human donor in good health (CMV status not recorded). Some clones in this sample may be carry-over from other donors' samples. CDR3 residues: CASSPGSQREYPYEQYF. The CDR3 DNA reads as TGTGCCAGCAGCCCGGGGAGCCAGCGGGAGTACCCCTACGAGCAGTACTTC.